Below are 19 T cell receptor beta chains sequenced from a single sample in a study of T cell responses to AZD1222 COVID-19 vaccine. Assay: immunoSEQ multiplex PCR; the TCRdb copy retains only in-frame clones and omits some. This repertoire shows some 110,000 clones, about 86% found once; its top ten account for approximately 15%. The input for sequencing was peripheral blood, taken 28 days after the second AZD1222 dose. The receptors shown here come from an adult who received the AZD1222 COVID-19 vaccine.

V and J are TRBV24-1 and TRBJ2-5; D is possibly TRBD1 or TRBD2 (5 bases each). Trimming took 0 bases from V and 5 from J, leaving 15 bases between them. This CDR3 has 16 residues. Germline V CDR1 and CDR2: KGHDR, SFDVKD. The CDR3 protein is CATSDLQFGGRETQYF. The CDR3 DNA follows: TGTGCCACCAGTGATTTGCAATTTGGGGGAAGGGAGACCCAGTACTTC.

The table lists this clone with a count of one. The rearrangement links TRBV24-1 to TRBJ1-2; weak D call: TRBD1 (6 bases). V dropped 3 bases and J dropped 5 bases, with 15 bases sitting between them. The CDR3 runs 15 residues. Germline loops: CDR1 KGHDR, CDR2 SFDVKD. CDR3 nucleotide sequence: TGTGCCACCAGTGATGTGAAGGGGGGTAGTTATGGCTACACCTTC. Its translation is CATSDVKGGSYGYTF.

This rearrangement joins TRBV7-9 to TRBJ2-1; D gene unclear. CDR3 length equals 14 residues. V was clipped by 0 bases and J by 6 bases, with 9 bases between them. The V gene's germline CDR1 is SEHNR and CDR2 FQNEAQ (reference sequence). CDR3 protein: CASSLALIANEQFF. The CDR3 DNA follows: TGTGCCAGCAGCTTAGCGCTTATAGCCAATGAGCAGTTCTTC. The full variable domain, completed using reference TRBV7-9 and TRBJ2-1, is DTGVSQNPRHKITKRGQNVTFRCDPISEHNRLYWYRQTLGQGPEFLTYFQNEAQLEKSRLLSDRFSAERPKGSFSTLEIQRTEQGDSAMYLCASSLALIANEQFFGPGTRLTVL.

The chain combines TRBV9 with TRBJ2-3; TRBD1 matches 8 bases. Per germline, CDR1 SGDLS and CDR2 YYNGEE. The CDR3 sequence is 15 residues long. With V trimmed by 4 bases and J by 6 bases, 10 bases remained unmatched. The CDR3 loop reads CASSLTGVYRDTQYF. CDR3 nucleotides: TGTGCCAGCAGCCTGACAGGGGTTTACCGGGATACGCAGTATTTT.

V gene TRBV5-4 combines with J gene TRBJ2-7; D is unclear. The CDR3 runs to 14 residues. Trimming pared 0 bases from V and 2 bases from J, leaving 9 bases between. Germline loops: CDR1 SGHNT, CDR2 YYREEE (reference sequence). The CDR3 DNA sequence: TGTGCCAGCAGCTTGGGGGGAAGGGCCTACGAGCAGTACTTC. It is translated as CASSLGGRAYEQYF. Full variable domain (remainder filled in from reference TRBV5-4 and TRBJ2-7): ETGVTQSPTHLIKTRGQQVTLRCSSQSGHNTVSWYQQALGQGPQFIFQYYREEENGRGNFPPRFSGLQFPNYSSELNVNALELDDSALYLCASSLGGRAYEQYFGPGTRLTVT.

The chain carries TRBV27 and TRBJ1-6; 9 bases are a match to TRBD1. V lost 5 bases and J lost 5; bases outside the gene matches: 7. Germline CDR1 reads MNHEY; CDR2 reads SMNVEV (reference sequence). The CDR3 has 16 residues. Here the CDR3 DNA reads TGTGCCAGCAGTCGGGACAGGGCTGCCCATAATTCACCCCTCCACTTT. It codes for CASSRDRAAHNSPLHF.

This sequence joins TRBV19 and TRBJ1-6, with 7 positions matching TRBD1. The CDR3 loop spans 14 amino acids. The germline gives CDR1 LNHDA, CDR2 SQIVND (reference sequence). The J segment lost 9 bases and the V segment lost 5 bases, leaving 7 bases of the junction unmatched. The CDR3 nucleotides are TGTGCCAGTAGTGGGGGACAGCAACCTTCACCCCTCCACTTT. Amino acid sequence: CASSGGQQPSPLHF.

CDR3 sequence: CASSLVVSGVNSYNEQFF. CDR3 nucleotides: TGCGCCAGCAGCTTGGTCGTTAGCGGGGTAAACTCCTACAATGAGCAGTTCTTC. This chain links TRBV5-1 with TRBJ2-1, with 8 positions matching TRBD2. J gave up 0 bases and V 0 bases, and 8 bases lay outside the gene matches. The CDR3 runs 18 residues. The germline V gene encodes CDR1 SGHRS and CDR2 YFSETQ.

The table lists this clone with a count of one. The genes are TRBV3-1 (or the pseudogene TRBV3-2) and TRBJ1-4; possibly TRBD1 for D (5 bases). Germline lookup yields CDR1 LGHDT and CDR2 YNNKEL (reference sequence). The CDR3 is made up of 15 amino acids. V shed 3 bases and J shed 4 bases, with 12 bases lying between them. In DNA, the CDR3 is TGTGCCAGCAGCCACTCTGACAGAGATAATGAAAAACTGTTTTTT. Translating gives CASSHSDRDNEKLFF.

The rearrangement uses TRBV3-1 (or the pseudogene TRBV3-2) and TRBJ1-3; D not resolved. The CDR3 covers 12 residues. Trimming took 0 bases from V and 9 from J, leaving 6 bases between them. Germline CDR1 reads LGHDT; CDR2 reads YNNKEL (reference sequence). Here the CDR3 DNA reads TGTGCCAGCAGCCAAGATTGGGTCACCATATATTTT. Encoded protein: CASSQDWVTIYF.

The chain recombines TRBV11-3 with TRBJ2-1; the match to TRBD2 covers 11 bases. The length of the CDR3 is 15 residues. Looked up from germline, CDR1 is SGHNT and CDR2 is YENEEA. The V segment lost 5 bases and the J segment 3 bases; nucleotides outside the gene matches: 3. The CDR3 region has the DNA TGTGCCAGCAGCCAGACTAGCGGGGTCTACAATGAGCAGTTCTTC. This gives the protein CASSQTSGVYNEQFF.

V and J are TRBV5-6 and TRBJ2-2; possible D gene TRBD1, 5 bases. V was shortened by 4 bases and J by 10 bases, with 14 bases between the two germline ends. The CDR3 is made up of 13 amino acids. Germline loops: CDR1 SGHDT, CDR2 YYEEEE. In nucleotides, the CDR3 is TGTGCCAGCAGCCACAACTGGGGCCCGGAGCTGTTTTTT. As protein: CASSHNWGPELFF.

The chain has TRBV7-9 and TRBJ2-4, with TRBD2 as a possible D gene (5 bases). Looked up from germline, CDR1 is SEHNR and CDR2 is FQNEAQ (reference sequence). CDR3 size: 18 residues. V was pared by 2 bases and J by 0 bases, with 17 bases between. The CDR3 loop reads CASSLLPRTDLAKNIQYF. CDR3 DNA: TGTGCCAGCAGCTTACTCCCCCGGACTGACCTAGCCAAAAACATTCAGTACTTC.

The chain links TRBV11-2 to TRBJ1-3; D is uncertain. The CDR3 is 16 amino acids. V lost 1 base, J lost 2 bases, and 12 bases lay in between. Germline V gene sequence: CDR1 SGHAT, CDR2 FQNNGV. The CDR3 nucleotides read TGTGCCAGCAGCTTAGGAGGCCTTCTCGCTGGAAACACCATATATTTT. Amino acid sequence: CASSLGGLLAGNTIYF.

V and J are TRBV25-1 and TRBJ2-3; 8 nucleotides match TRBD1. Germline V gives CDR1 MGHDK, CDR2 SYGVNS. V was pared by 1 base and J by 4 bases, with 10 bases of the junction left unmatched. The CDR3 consists of 17 residues. In nucleotides, the CDR3 is TGTGCCAGCAGTGAATTTCGGCAGGGGGCAAACCCAGATACGCAGTATTTT. Amino acids: CASSEFRQGANPDTQYF.

This clone was counted between two and nine times. The CDR3: CASSSTYRQGAGNTIYF. The DNA of the CDR3 is TGTGCCAGCAGCTCCACATATAGACAGGGGGCTGGAAACACCATATATTTT. V gene TRBV7-6 combines with J gene TRBJ1-3; 9 bases are a match to TRBD1. This CDR3 is 17 amino acids long. Germline V gives CDR1 SGHVS, CDR2 FNYEAQ. V shed 4 bases and J 2 bases; nucleotides not matched to a gene: 9.

The chain links TRBV27 to TRBJ2-3; a weak D match, TRBD1 (5 bases). Trimming left V 5 bases short and J 2 bases short, with 23 bases between. Germline V gene lookup returns CDR1 MNHEY and CDR2 SMNVEV (reference sequence). The CDR3 spans 18 residues. The chain's CDR3 is CASSHPNIGEGNTDTQYF. In DNA form, the CDR3 reads TGTGCCAGCAGTCACCCTAACATAGGGGAAGGGAACACAGATACGCAGTATTTT.

V gene TRBV5-4 combines with J gene TRBJ2-3; TRBD2 aligns across 9 bases. This CDR3 spans 17 amino acids. V lost 4 bases to trimming and J lost 0 bases; unmatched junction nucleotides: 9. The germline CDR1 and CDR2 sequences are SGHNT and YYREEE (reference sequence). CDR3 DNA sequence: TGTGCCAGCAGCGATAAACTAGCGGGCCACAGCACAGATACGCAGTATTTT. Translating gives CASSDKLAGHSTDTQYF.

The genes are TRBV5-1 and TRBJ2-3, with TRBD2 identical over 10 bases. This CDR3 is built from 16 residues. The V and J ends lost 1 base and 6 bases, in that order; junction bases with no gene match: 8. The germline gives CDR1 SGHRS, CDR2 YFSETQ. This CDR3 reads CASSLSGLAGVDTQYF. Written as DNA, the CDR3 is TGCGCCAGCAGCTTGAGCGGTCTAGCGGGAGTGGATACGCAGTATTTT.